The present TCR beta chain was sequenced within a study of technical replicates of blood from several donors. Trimming removed 9 bases at V and 6 bases at J, with 21 bases between. The CDR3 length is 14 residues. The germline V gene encodes CDR1 LNHDA and CDR2 SQIVND (reference sequence). Using immunoSEQ multiplex PCR, the repertoire was profiled, and TCRdb retains in-frame clones only, with some absent. The sample has more than 90,000 clones; 90% to 96% are singletons. The chain uses TRBV19 and TRBJ2-7, with TRBD2 as a possible D gene (7 bases). The source is a human donor in good health. Sequencing used T cells isolated from PBMCs. CDR3 DNA sequence: TGTGCCAGCGACGGGGGGCTGGGGGCTTCCGAGCAGTACTTC. Encoded protein: CASDGGLGASEQYF.